This passage covers 29 T cell receptor beta chains from one sample sequenced in a study of OX40 agonist ivuxolimab in advanced cancers. TCRdb keeps only in-frame clones here, not all; method: immunoSEQ multiplex PCR. The data hold about 45,000 clones, with around 92% observed a single time. The sequencing used CD4+ or CD8+ T cells sorted from blood, collected in a trial of the OX40 agonist ivuxolimab. The source of these receptors is an adult with an advanced solid tumor such as melanoma, head and neck, liver or kidney cancer.

The chain recombines TRBV7-5 with TRBJ2-7; TRBD1, the table's D call, lacks a check against the DNA. TRBV7-5 is a pseudogene. The CDR3 covers 16 residues. In DNA form, the CDR3 reads TGTGTCAGAAGCCCGGGGGGACAGGGTGGACCCTACGAGCAGTACTTC. This codes for CVRSPGGQGGPYEQYF.

This clone was recorded only once. The rearrangement joins TRBV9 to TRBJ2-3; TRBD1 aligns across 7 bases. V lost 0 bases, J lost 8 bases, and 6 bases stayed unmatched. The CDR3 covers 14 residues. The V gene's germline CDR1 is SGDLS and CDR2 YYNGEE. The CDR3 nucleotides are TGTGCCAGCAGCGTAGGGACAGGTTTTGCTACGCAGTATTTT. Translated: CASSVGTGFATQYF.

The chain couples TRBV27 to TRBJ2-1; 10 bases match TRBD2. J lost 3 bases, V lost 5 bases, and 4 bases had no gene match. Germline V lookup: CDR1 MNHEY, CDR2 SMNVEV (reference sequence). The CDR3 sequence is 15 residues long. CDR3 DNA sequence: TGTGCCAGCAGTCCCGGACTAGCGGTCTACAATGAGCAGTTCTTC. The encoded protein is CASSPGLAVYNEQFF.

This sequence joins TRBV5-4 and TRBJ2-3, with unresolved D. Per germline, CDR1 SGHNT and CDR2 YYREEE (reference sequence). CDR3 size: 14 residues. Trimming cost V 3 bases and J 2 bases, with 10 bases left between them. Here the CDR3 reads CASSSPDPTDTQYF. In DNA form, the CDR3 reads TGTGCCAGCAGCTCCCCGGACCCCACAGATACGCAGTATTTT. The full variable domain, with the rest looked up from reference TRBV5-4 and TRBJ2-3, is ETGVTQSPTHLIKTRGQQVTLRCSSQSGHNTVSWYQQALGQGPQFIFQYYREEENGRGNFPPRFSGLQFPNYSSELNVNALELDDSALYLCASSSPDPTDTQYFGPGTRLTVL.

In its sample, this clone is medium-sized. The CDR3 region has the DNA TGTGCCATCAGTGACGGCGGGACTGGCTACACCTTC. This codes for CAISDGGTGYTF. This sequence joins TRBV10-3 and TRBJ1-2, with TRBD1 as a possible D gene (5 bases). With 3 bases removed from V and 7 bases from J, the gap between germline ends came to 9 bases. This CDR3 is 12 amino acids long. Germline V gene data show CDR1 as ENHRY and CDR2 as SYGVKD.

This clone showed up just a few times. The rearrangement links TRBV4-1 to TRBJ1-5; D is uncertain. The CDR3 is 14 amino acids. CDR1 and CDR2 from the germline V gene are MGHRA and YSYEKL. The V end lost 1 base, the J end lost 6 bases, and 10 bases lay between the germline ends. This chain's CDR3 is CASSQVGELQPQHF. The CDR3 coding sequence is TGCGCCAGCAGCCAAGTAGGCGAACTTCAGCCCCAGCATTTT.

This chain uses TRBV29-1 with TRBJ2-1, with D possibly being TRBD2 (6 bases). The V gene lost 7 bases and the J gene lost 5 bases, with 12 bases spanning the gap. The CDR3 is made up of 12 amino acids. From germline, CDR1 is SQVTM and CDR2 ANQGSEA. The CDR3 protein is CSGGREHNEQFF. The CDR3 nucleotides are TGCAGCGGTGGGCGGGAACACAATGAGCAGTTCTTC.

The V gene is TRBV11-2, the J gene TRBJ2-7; TRBD2 might be the D (5 bases). The CDR3 totals 15 residues. Germline CDR1 and CDR2: SGHAT and FQNNGV. Trimming shortened V by 2 bases and J by 7 bases, and 18 bases separated the two germline ends. This CDR3 is CASSLREGRLREQYF. DNA of the CDR3: TGTGCCAGCAGCTTAAGGGAAGGGAGATTGAGAGAGCAGTACTTC.

V usage is TRBV4-1 and J usage is TRBJ2-7, with TRBD1 matching over 12 bases. The CDR3 covers 16 residues. J was trimmed by 7 bases and V by 2 bases; bases with no gene match: 9. Per the germline V gene, CDR1 is MGHRA and CDR2 is YSYEKL. The CDR3 reads CASSQLVGQGAGEQYF. DNA of the CDR3: TGCGCCAGCAGCCAACTTGTGGGACAGGGGGCAGGTGAGCAGTACTTC.

In this sample, this clone turned up once. This chain uses TRBV11-2 with TRBJ2-7, with D tentatively TRBD1 (7 bases). Germline CDR1 SGHAT, CDR2 FQNNGV. CDR3 length equals 12 residues. V was clipped by 6 bases and J by 6 bases, with 12 bases between them. The CDR3 sequence: CASSRGTVEQYF. As DNA, the CDR3 is TGTGCCAGCAGTCGGGGGACAGTCGAGCAGTACTTC. The variable domain in full, with the rest retrieved from reference TRBV11-2 and TRBJ2-7, is EAGVAQSPRYKIIEKRQSVAFWCNPISGHATLYWYQQILGQGPKLLIQFQNNGVVDDSQLPKDRFSAERLKGVDSTLKIQPAKLEDSAVYLCASSRGTVEQYFGPGTRLTVT.

This chain links TRBV5-3 with TRBJ2-3; D is uncertain. TRBV5-3 is an ORF; its function is uncertain. The CDR3 spans 15 residues. V was trimmed by 4 bases and J by 2 bases, leaving 14 bases between them. The CDR3 region is CARSTGYSHTDTQYF. CDR3 coding DNA: TGTGCCAGAAGCACCGGATATAGCCACACAGATACGCAGTATTTT.

The CDR3 sequence: CASSHREGSYNEQFF. Written as DNA, the CDR3 is TGTGCCAGTAGTCATCGGGAGGGCTCCTACAATGAGCAGTTCTTC. V and J are TRBV19 and TRBJ2-1; 8 nucleotides line up with TRBD2. Germline V gene sequence: CDR1 LNHDA, CDR2 SQIVND (reference sequence). The CDR3 length is 15 residues. V was pared by 5 bases and J by 0 bases, with 3 bases of the junction left unmatched.

The chain recombines TRBV19 with TRBJ1-3; 7 nucleotides line up with TRBD1. Germline trimming cut 5 bases from V and 4 bases from J; bases unmatched to any gene: 11. The CDR3 is made up of 16 amino acids. Germline V CDR1 and CDR2: LNHDA, SQIVND (reference sequence). CDR3 amino acids: CASSPTGTPGGNTIYF. The DNA of the CDR3 is TGTGCCAGTAGTCCGACAGGGACTCCTGGCGGAAACACCATATATTTT.

This clone was detected once. The chain joins TRBV27 to TRBJ2-1; D is possibly TRBD2 (7 bases). This CDR3 region has 14 residues. Germline-derived CDR1 and CDR2 are MNHEY and SMNVEV (reference sequence). Trimming cost V 4 bases and J 8 bases, with 15 bases left between them. In DNA form, the CDR3 reads TGTGCCAGCAGTTCGAGACTAGGGGGGGATGAGCAGTTCTTC. It specifies CASSSRLGGDEQFF.

The chain recombines TRBV5-1 with TRBJ2-5, with TRBD1 matching 7 bases. The germline V gene has CDR1 SGHRS and CDR2 YFSETQ. The junction had 4 bases not matched to a gene; V was cut back by 4 bases and J by 1 base. The CDR3 covers 14 residues. This CDR3 reads CASSGTERQETQYF. DNA for the CDR3: TGCGCCAGCAGCGGGACAGAGCGCCAAGAGACCCAGTACTTC.

The chain couples TRBV9 to TRBJ1-3; D is possibly TRBD1 (5 bases). There are 14 residues in the CDR3. With 3 bases removed from V and 8 bases from J, the gap between germline ends came to 15 bases. The germline CDR1 and CDR2 sequences are SGDLS and YYNGEE. For the CDR3, the DNA is TGTGCCAGCAGCGCGGGGACCCTGGAGGACACCATATATTTT. It codes for CASSAGTLEDTIYF.

This sequence joins TRBV27 and TRBJ2-3; D is undetermined. Germline V gives CDR1 MNHEY, CDR2 SMNVEV (reference sequence). V lost 6 bases and J lost 7, with 11 bases in between. The CDR3 contains 12 residues. CDR3 region: CASSPSEHTQYF. CDR3 coding DNA: TGTGCCAGCAGCCCCTCGGAGCATACGCAGTATTTT.

The rearrangement joins TRBV29-1 to TRBJ2-7, with 8 bases lining up with TRBD2. The CDR3 contains 13 residues. Looked up from germline, CDR1 is SQVTM and CDR2 is ANQGSEA. V lost 5 bases and J lost 3; bases outside the gene matches: 6. The CDR3 protein is CSVYGGEVYEQYF. The CDR3 region has the DNA TGCAGCGTTTACGGGGGGGAAGTCTACGAGCAGTACTTC.

The rearrangement joins TRBV27 to TRBJ2-7; the D is unclear. The V end was cut by 4 bases, the J end by 5 bases, with 6 bases between. CDR3 size: 11 residues. CDR1 MNHEY and CDR2 SMNVEV come from the germline V gene (reference sequence). This CDR3 reads CASSSQNEQYF. The CDR3 bases are TGTGCCAGCAGTTCCCAGAACGAGCAGTACTTC.

The chain combines TRBV12-2 with TRBJ2-1; TRBD2, the D gene given by the table, was not confirmed from the DNA. TRBV12-2 is annotated as a pseudogene. This CDR3 has 14 residues. CDR3 in amino acids: CASRPPREWDEQFF. The CDR3 coding sequence is TGTGCAAGTCGCCCCCCCCGGGAGTGGGATGAGCAGTTCTTC.

This chain connects TRBV19 to TRBJ1-1; weak D call: TRBD1 (5 bases). The CDR3 is 15 amino acids. Germline V lookup: CDR1 LNHDA, CDR2 SQIVND (reference sequence). V was cut by 8 bases and J by 2 bases, with 18 bases left in between. The CDR3 DNA reads as TGTGCCAGTTCCTGGTCGCTGGGGGGAAACACTGAAGCTTTCTTT. Amino acids: CASSWSLGGNTEAFF. Full variable domain (rest looked up from reference TRBV19 and TRBJ1-1): DGGITQSPKYLFRKEGQNVTLSCEQNLNHDAMYWYRQDPGQGLRLIYYSQIVNDFQKGDIAEGYSVSREKKESFPLTVTSAQKNPTAFYLCASSWSLGGNTEAFFGQGTRLTVV.

V and J are TRBV5-4 and TRBJ2-5; D is perhaps TRBD2 (6 bases). Trimming removed 4 bases from V and 4 bases from J, with 14 bases in between. The CDR3 runs 14 residues. Germline V gene sequence: CDR1 SGHNT, CDR2 YYREEE (reference sequence). The CDR3 coding sequence is TGTGCCAGCAGCACCACCGGGACTGGAGAGACCCAGTACTTC. Encoded protein: CASSTTGTGETQYF. The variable domain in full, with the rest retrieved from reference TRBV5-4 and TRBJ2-5, is ETGVTQSPTHLIKTRGQQVTLRCSSQSGHNTVSWYQQALGQGPQFIFQYYREEENGRGNFPPRFSGLQFPNYSSELNVNALELDDSALYLCASSTTGTGETQYFGPGTRLLVL.

This chain uses TRBV4-1 with TRBJ2-7, with 7 nucleotides matching TRBD1. Germline assignment: CDR1 MGHRA and CDR2 YSYEKL. J gave up 4 bases and V 1 base, and 7 bases lay outside the gene matches. This CDR3 region has 15 residues. The CDR3 protein is CASSQVSDRTYEQYF. The CDR3 nucleotides read TGCGCCAGCAGCCAAGTGTCGGACAGGACTTACGAGCAGTACTTC.

This chain connects TRBV7-8 to TRBJ2-7; D may be TRBD2 (6 bases). The CDR3 extends over 14 amino acids. The V and J ends lost 6 bases and 2 bases respectively, with 14 bases between them. In germline, CDR1 is SGHVS, CDR2 FQNEAQ. DNA of the CDR3: TGTGCCAGCAGTTCTGGGACTGGGACCTACGAGCAGTACTTC. Protein sequence: CASSSGTGTYEQYF.

The V gene is TRBV7-9, the J gene TRBJ1-2, with D maybe TRBD1 (5 bases). Germline V gene sequence: CDR1 SEHNR, CDR2 FQNEAQ (reference sequence). The V end lost 1 base, the J end lost 2 bases, and 14 bases lay between the germline ends. The CDR3 spans 16 residues. The CDR3 nucleotides are TGTGCCAGCAGCTTAGTATGGGACCGGGGGAACTATGGCTACACCTTC. Translated: CASSLVWDRGNYGYTF.

This sequence joins TRBV14 and TRBJ1-2; 10 bases match TRBD1. J was trimmed by 8 bases and V by 2 bases; bases with no gene match: 8. CDR3 length equals 15 residues. Per the germline V gene, CDR1 is SGHDN and CDR2 is FVKESK. The CDR3 coding sequence is TGTGCCAGCAGCCAAACCGGGACAGGGGTTCGCGGCTACACCTTC. Encoded protein: CASSQTGTGVRGYTF.

The genes are TRBV27 and TRBJ2-1; D unresolved. CDR1 and CDR2 (germline): MNHEY, SMNVEV (reference sequence). The CDR3 covers 13 residues. The ends were cut back, 6 bases at V and 8 bases at J, with 14 bases in the middle. The chain's CDR3 is CASSQVTSDEQFF. The CDR3 DNA is TGTGCCAGCAGCCAGGTAACGAGCGATGAGCAGTTCTTC.

The CDR3 loop is CASSLGVGLGRETQYF. CDR3 nucleotides: TGTGCCAGCAGCTTAGGGGTCGGTCTGGGTCGGGAGACCCAGTACTTC. V gene TRBV7-8 combines with J gene TRBJ2-5; no definite D call. V was pared by 1 base and J by 5 bases, with 17 bases between. The CDR3 totals 16 residues. CDR1 is SGHVS, CDR2 FQNEAQ, per germline. Drawing the rest from reference TRBV7-8 and TRBJ2-5, the complete variable domain is GAGVSQSPRYKVAKRGQDVALRCDPISGHVSLFWYQQALGQGPEFLTYFQNEAQLDKSGLPSDRFFAERPEGSVSTLKIQRTQQEDSAVYLCASSLGVGLGRETQYFGPGTRLLVL.

The chain is built from TRBV5-8 and TRBJ2-3; TRBD1 might be the D (6 bases). V was shortened by 4 bases and J by 3 bases, with 24 bases between the two germline ends. CDR1 is SGHTS and CDR2 is YDEGEE in the germline V gene. CDR3 length: 18 amino acids. CDR3 protein: CASSEVWYRAVATDTQYF. CDR3 sequence (DNA): TGTGCCAGCAGCGAAGTTTGGTACAGGGCCGTCGCAACAGATACGCAGTATTTT.